This entry concerns a single T cell receptor beta chain. Its antigen is not identified. Data came from immunoSEQ multiplex PCR; TCRdb stores just in-frame clones and leaves some out. The sample shows roughly 890,000 clones, around 93% of them seen only once. The data originate from a study of shared clonotypes between healthy human individuals. As for the study in general: The study used three CD4 naive, three CD4 memory, two CD8 naive and one CD8 memory plate per donor. General study results and limits: Naive subsets generally exceeded memory subsets in estimated richness.

Germline CDR1 ENHRY, CDR2 SYGVKD. The CDR3 runs 10 residues. V was shortened by 8 bases and J by 3 bases, with 5 bases between the two germline ends. CD8 cells classed as naive were CD45RO-negative and positively selected for CCR7, excluding terminally differentiated effector memory CD45RA+ cells. Source material: naive CD8+ T cells sorted from blood. The gene calls are TRBV10-3 and TRBJ2-7; D ambiguous. The source of this sequence is a man aged 25 to 45 in good health. As DNA, the CDR3 is TGTGCCATCGGGGACTACGAGCAGTACTTC. As protein: CAIGDYEQYF.